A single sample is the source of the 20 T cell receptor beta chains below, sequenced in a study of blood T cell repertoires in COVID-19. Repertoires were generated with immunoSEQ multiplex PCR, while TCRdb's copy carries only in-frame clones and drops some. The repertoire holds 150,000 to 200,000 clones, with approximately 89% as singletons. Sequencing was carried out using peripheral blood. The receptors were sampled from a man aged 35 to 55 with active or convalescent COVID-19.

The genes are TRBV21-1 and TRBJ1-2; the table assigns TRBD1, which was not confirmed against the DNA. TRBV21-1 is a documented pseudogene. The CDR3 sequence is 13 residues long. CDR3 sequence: CASSNGQGLGYTF. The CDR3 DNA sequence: TGTGCCAGCAGCAATGGACAGGGGTTGGGCTACACCTTC.

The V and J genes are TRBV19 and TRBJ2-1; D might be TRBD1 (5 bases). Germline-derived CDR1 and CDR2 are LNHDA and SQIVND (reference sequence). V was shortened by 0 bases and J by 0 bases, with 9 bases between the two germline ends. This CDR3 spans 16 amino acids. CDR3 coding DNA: TGTGCCAGTAGTATAGATCCAGGGAACTCCTACAATGAGCAGTTCTTC. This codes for CASSIDPGNSYNEQFF.

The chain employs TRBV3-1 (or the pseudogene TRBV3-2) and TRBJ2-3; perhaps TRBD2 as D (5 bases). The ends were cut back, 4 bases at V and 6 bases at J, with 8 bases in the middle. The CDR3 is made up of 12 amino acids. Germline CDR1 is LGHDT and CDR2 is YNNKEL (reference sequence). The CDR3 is CASSPSYDTQYF. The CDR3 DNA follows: TGTGCCAGCAGCCCTAGCTACGATACGCAGTATTTT.

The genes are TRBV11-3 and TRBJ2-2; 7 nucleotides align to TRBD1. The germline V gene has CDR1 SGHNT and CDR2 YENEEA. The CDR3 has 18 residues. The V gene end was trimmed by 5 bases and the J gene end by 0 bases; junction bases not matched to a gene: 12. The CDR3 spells CASSPRTGTAANTGELFF. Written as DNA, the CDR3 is TGTGCCAGCAGCCCCCGGACCGGGACAGCTGCGAACACCGGGGAGCTGTTTTTT.

DNA of the CDR3: TGTGCCAGCAGTTTTAGCGGGGGGGGCCAAGAGACCCAGTACTTC. It codes for CASSFSGGGQETQYF. The rearrangement links TRBV28 to TRBJ2-5, with 11 bases that match TRBD2. After removal of 3 bases from V and 1 base from J, the junction contained 1 base not matched to a gene. This CDR3 has 15 residues. Germline V lookup: CDR1 MDHEN, CDR2 SYDVKM.

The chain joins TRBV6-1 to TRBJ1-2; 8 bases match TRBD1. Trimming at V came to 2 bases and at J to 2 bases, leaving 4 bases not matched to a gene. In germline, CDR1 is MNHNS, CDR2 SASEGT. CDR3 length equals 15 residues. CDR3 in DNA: TGTGCCAGCAGTGAAAAGGACAGGGAAAACTATGGCTACACCTTC. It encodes CASSEKDRENYGYTF.

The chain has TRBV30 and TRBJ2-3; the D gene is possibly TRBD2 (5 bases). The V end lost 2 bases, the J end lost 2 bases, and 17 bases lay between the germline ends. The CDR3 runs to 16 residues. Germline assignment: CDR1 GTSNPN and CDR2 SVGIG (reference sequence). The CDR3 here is CAWSPGLERATDTQYF. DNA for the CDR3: TGTGCCTGGAGTCCAGGACTCGAAAGGGCCACAGATACGCAGTATTTT.

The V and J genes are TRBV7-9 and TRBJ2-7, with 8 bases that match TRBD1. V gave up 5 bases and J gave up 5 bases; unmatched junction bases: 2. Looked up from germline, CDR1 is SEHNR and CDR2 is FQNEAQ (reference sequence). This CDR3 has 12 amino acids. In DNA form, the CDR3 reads TGTGCCAGCAGCCGGACAGGGAACGAGCAGTACTTC. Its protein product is CASSRTGNEQYF.

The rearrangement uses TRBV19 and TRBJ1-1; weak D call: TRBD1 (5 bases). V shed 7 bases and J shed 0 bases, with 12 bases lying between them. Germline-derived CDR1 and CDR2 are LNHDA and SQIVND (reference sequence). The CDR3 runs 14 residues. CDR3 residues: CASKGAEMNTEAFF. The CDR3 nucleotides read TGTGCCAGTAAAGGGGCAGAAATGAACACTGAAGCTTTCTTT.

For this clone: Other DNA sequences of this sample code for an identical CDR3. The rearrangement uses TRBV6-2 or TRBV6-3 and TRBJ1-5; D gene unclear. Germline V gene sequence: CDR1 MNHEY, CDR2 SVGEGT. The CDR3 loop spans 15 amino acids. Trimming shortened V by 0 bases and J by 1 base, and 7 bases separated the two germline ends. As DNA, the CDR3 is TGTGCCAGCAGTTACTCGATCCAGAGCAATCAGCCCCAGCATTTT. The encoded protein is CASSYSIQSNQPQHF.

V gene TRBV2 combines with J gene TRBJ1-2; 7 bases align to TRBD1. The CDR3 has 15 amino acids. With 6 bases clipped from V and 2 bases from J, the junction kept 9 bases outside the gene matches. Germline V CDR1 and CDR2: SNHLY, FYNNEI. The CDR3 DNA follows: TGTGCCAGCAGCGCCGGGACAGCTACCAACTATGGCTACACCTTC. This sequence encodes CASSAGTATNYGYTF.

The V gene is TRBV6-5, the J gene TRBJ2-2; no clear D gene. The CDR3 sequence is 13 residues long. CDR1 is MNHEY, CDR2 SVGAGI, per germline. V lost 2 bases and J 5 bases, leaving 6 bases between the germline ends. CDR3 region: CASSYTFTGELFF. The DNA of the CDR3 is TGTGCCAGCAGTTACACTTTTACCGGGGAGCTGTTTTTT.

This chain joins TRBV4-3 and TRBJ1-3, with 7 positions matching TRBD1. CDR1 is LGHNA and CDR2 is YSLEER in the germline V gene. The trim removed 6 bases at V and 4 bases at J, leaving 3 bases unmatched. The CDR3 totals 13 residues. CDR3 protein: CASSQGEGNTIYF. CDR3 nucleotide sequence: TGCGCCAGCAGTCAGGGGGAAGGAAACACCATATATTTT.

The CDR3 sequence is CASSPPPDRANGYTF. CDR3 bases: TGTGCCAGTAGCCCCCCCCCGGACAGGGCAAATGGCTACACCTTC. The chain employs TRBV19 and TRBJ1-2; 8 bases are shared with TRBD1. The length of the CDR3 is 15 residues. V was pared by 6 bases and J by 6 bases, with 12 bases of the junction left unmatched. The V gene's germline CDR1 is LNHDA and CDR2 SQIVND (reference sequence).

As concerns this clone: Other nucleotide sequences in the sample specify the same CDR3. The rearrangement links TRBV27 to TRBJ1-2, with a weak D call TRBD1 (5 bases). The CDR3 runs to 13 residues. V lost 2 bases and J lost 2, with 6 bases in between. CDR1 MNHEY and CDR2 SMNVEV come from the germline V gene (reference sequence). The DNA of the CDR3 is TGTGCCAGCAGTTTAGCAGGGAACTATGGCTACACCTTC. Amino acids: CASSLAGNYGYTF.

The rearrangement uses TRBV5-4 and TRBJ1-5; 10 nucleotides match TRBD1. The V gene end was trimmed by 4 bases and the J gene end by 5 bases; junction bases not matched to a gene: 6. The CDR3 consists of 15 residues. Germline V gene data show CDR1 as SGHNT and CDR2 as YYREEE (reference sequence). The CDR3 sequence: CASSPGTGAHQPQHF. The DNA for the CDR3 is TGTGCCAGCAGCCCCGGGACAGGGGCACATCAGCCCCAGCATTTT.

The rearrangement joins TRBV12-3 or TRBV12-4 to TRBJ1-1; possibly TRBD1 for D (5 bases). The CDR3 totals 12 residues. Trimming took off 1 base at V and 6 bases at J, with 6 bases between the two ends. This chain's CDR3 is CASSLGGAEAFF. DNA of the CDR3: TGTGCCAGCAGTTTAGGGGGGGCTGAAGCTTTCTTT.

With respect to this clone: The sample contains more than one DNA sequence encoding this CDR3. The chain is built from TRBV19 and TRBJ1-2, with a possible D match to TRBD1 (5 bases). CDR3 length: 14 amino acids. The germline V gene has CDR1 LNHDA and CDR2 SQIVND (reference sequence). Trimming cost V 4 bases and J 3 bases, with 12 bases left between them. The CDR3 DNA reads TGTGCCAGTAGTAGCGACAGTTACGACTATGGCTACACCTTC. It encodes CASSSDSYDYGYTF.

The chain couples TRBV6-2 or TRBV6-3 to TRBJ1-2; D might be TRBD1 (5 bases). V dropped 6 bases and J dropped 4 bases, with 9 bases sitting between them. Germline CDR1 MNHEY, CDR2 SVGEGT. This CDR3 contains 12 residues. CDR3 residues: CASSDQGYGYTF. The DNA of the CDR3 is TGTGCCAGCAGCGACCAGGGCTATGGCTACACCTTC.

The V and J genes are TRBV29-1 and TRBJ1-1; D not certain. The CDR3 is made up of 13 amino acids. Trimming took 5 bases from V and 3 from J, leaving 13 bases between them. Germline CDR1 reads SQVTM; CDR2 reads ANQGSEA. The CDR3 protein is CSVQSTRYTEAFF. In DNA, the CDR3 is TGCAGCGTTCAGTCTACGAGGTACACTGAAGCTTTCTTT.